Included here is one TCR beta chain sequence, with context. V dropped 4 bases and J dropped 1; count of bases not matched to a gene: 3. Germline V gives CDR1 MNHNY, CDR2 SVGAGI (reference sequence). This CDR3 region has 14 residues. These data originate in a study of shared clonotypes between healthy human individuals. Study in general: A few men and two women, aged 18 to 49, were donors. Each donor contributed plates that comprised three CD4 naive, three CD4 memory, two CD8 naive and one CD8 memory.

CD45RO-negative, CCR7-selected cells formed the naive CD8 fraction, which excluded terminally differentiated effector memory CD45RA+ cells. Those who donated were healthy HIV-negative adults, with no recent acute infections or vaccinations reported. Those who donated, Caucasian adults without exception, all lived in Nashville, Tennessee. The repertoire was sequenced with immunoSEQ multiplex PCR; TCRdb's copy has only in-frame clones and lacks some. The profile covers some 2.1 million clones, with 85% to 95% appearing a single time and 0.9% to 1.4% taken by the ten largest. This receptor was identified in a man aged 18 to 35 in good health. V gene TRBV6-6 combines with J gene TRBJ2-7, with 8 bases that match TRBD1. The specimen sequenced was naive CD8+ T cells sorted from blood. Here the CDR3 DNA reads TGTGCCAGCAGTTGGCGGGACAGGTCCTACGAGCAGTACTTC. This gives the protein CASSWRDRSYEQYF.